The 30 T cell receptor beta chains below were found in one sample sequenced in a study of graft-versus-host responses after intestinal transplantation. This table comes from immunoSEQ multiplex PCR, and its TCRdb copy is limited to in-frame clones, with some not included. The sample consists of about 4,600 clones, approximately 30% of them appearing once. The sequences come from alloreactive CD4+ T cells from a mixed lymphocyte reaction culture, collected before intestinal transplant. Sample subset: CFSE-low proliferating T cells sorted from roughly six-day pre-transplant mixed lymphocyte reaction (GvH or HvG direction). These receptor sequences come from a human patient who received an intestinal transplant.

This chain uses TRBV29-1 with TRBJ1-1, with D maybe TRBD1 (5 bases). The V gene's germline CDR1 is SQVTM and CDR2 ANQGSEA. Between the trimmed V and J ends, which lost 7 bases and 0 bases, there was a span of 15 bases. CDR3 length equals 14 residues. This chain's CDR3 is CSGGLGGLNTEAFF. The CDR3 nucleotides are TGCAGCGGGGGTTTGGGGGGACTGAACACTGAAGCTTTCTTT.

The chain carries TRBV29-1 and TRBJ2-7; D gene unclear. The CDR3 is 13 residues long. Germline V gene lookup returns CDR1 SQVTM and CDR2 ANQGSEA. V dropped 6 bases and J dropped 0 bases, with 12 bases sitting between them. DNA for the CDR3: TGCAGCGTGCAGTGGGCTGTCTCCTACGAGCAGTACTTC. It translates to CSVQWAVSYEQYF.

The J gene is TRBJ1-1, the V gene TRBV6-5; D might be TRBD1 (5 bases). The V gene lost 4 bases and the J gene lost 1 base, with 7 bases spanning the gap. This CDR3 has 13 amino acids. CDR1 is MNHEY, CDR2 SVGAGI, per germline. The CDR3 region has the DNA TGTGCCAGCAGTTTAGACAGGAACACTGAAGCTTTCTTT. This translates into CASSLDRNTEAFF.

V and J are TRBV7-6 and TRBJ1-3; TRBD1 aligns across 7 bases. This CDR3 region has 16 residues. J was trimmed by 0 bases and V by 5 bases; bases with no gene match: 7. Germline V gene data show CDR1 as SGHVS and CDR2 as FNYEAQ. CDR3 in amino acids: CASSLTTGISGNTIYF. The CDR3 coding sequence is TGTGCCAGCAGCCTTACGACAGGGATCTCTGGAAACACCATATATTTT.

Only a few counts were recorded for this clone. The chain joins TRBV2 to TRBJ2-7; 7 bases are a match to TRBD2. V dropped 7 bases and J dropped 7; count of bases not matched to a gene: 16. The germline V gene has CDR1 SNHLY and CDR2 FYNNEI. This CDR3 contains 15 residues. CDR3 residues: CASKRRSGEAFEQYF. The CDR3 DNA reads as TGTGCCAGCAAGAGGAGAAGCGGGGAGGCGTTTGAGCAGTACTTC.

This chain links TRBV5-6 with TRBJ2-1; D perhaps matches TRBD2 (6 bases). Germline V gene sequence: CDR1 SGHDT, CDR2 YYEEEE. V lost 0 bases and J lost 2, with 12 bases in between. This CDR3 spans 16 amino acids. This CDR3 reads CASSLDSGETYNEQFF. DNA of the CDR3: TGTGCCAGCAGCTTGGATAGCGGTGAAACCTACAATGAGCAGTTCTTC.

A few counts support this clone. The CDR3 region has the DNA TGTGCCAGCAGCAGGGACTCCTACAATGAGCAGTTCTTC. This gives the protein CASSRDSYNEQFF. The chain couples TRBV7-8 to TRBJ2-1; D not resolved. The V gene lost 5 bases and the J gene lost 0 bases, with 5 bases spanning the gap. The germline CDR1 and CDR2 sequences are SGHVS and FQNEAQ. This CDR3 contains 13 residues. Looking up the rest from reference TRBV7-8 and TRBJ2-1 gives the full variable domain: GAGVSQSPRYKVAKRGQDVALRCDPISGHVSLFWYQQALGQGPEFLTYFQNEAQLDKSGLPSDRFFAERPEGSVSTLKIQRTQQEDSAVYLCASSRDSYNEQFFGPGTRLTVL.

In its sample, this clone was seen a few times. J is TRBJ1-5 and V is TRBV28; a weak D match, TRBD1 (5 bases). Per the germline V gene, CDR1 is MDHEN and CDR2 is SYDVKM. This CDR3 is 13 amino acids long. Trimming left V 2 bases short and J 9 bases short, with 11 bases between. CDR3 sequence: CASSLTGRGPQHF. CDR3 coding DNA: TGTGCCAGCAGTTTAACAGGAAGGGGGCCCCAGCATTTT.

Sample share makes this clone medium-sized. The sample holds other DNA sequences that translate to the same CDR3. V gene TRBV29-1 combines with J gene TRBJ2-5, with D tentatively TRBD2 (6 bases). This CDR3 has 15 residues. Deletions cut 1 base from V and 1 base from J, with 13 bases between. Germline CDR1 SQVTM, CDR2 ANQGSEA. The CDR3 region is CSVEGLDRVQETQYF. CDR3 nucleotide sequence: TGCAGCGTTGAAGGACTAGACCGTGTCCAAGAGACCCAGTACTTC. Filled out from reference TRBV29-1 and TRBJ2-5, the complete variable domain reads SAVISQKPSRDICQRGTSLTIQCQVDSQVTMMFWYRQQPGQSLTLIATANQGSEATYESGFVIDKFPISRPNLTFSTLTVSNMSPEDSSIYLCSVEGLDRVQETQYFGPGTRLLVL.

CDR3 sequence (DNA): TGTGCCAGCAGCGCACAAAGTCGGGCCAACGTCCTGACTTTC. This translates into CASSAQSRANVLTF. V and J are TRBV7-7 and TRBJ2-6; D is uncertain. Germline CDR1 and CDR2: SSHAT and FNYEAQ (reference sequence). CDR3 length: 14 residues. V was shortened by 5 bases and J by 5 bases, with 10 bases between the two germline ends.

J is TRBJ2-7 and V is TRBV6-5, with TRBD2 identical over 11 bases. The germline CDR1 and CDR2 sequences are MNHEY and SVGAGI. V was clipped by 6 bases and J by 3 bases; unmatched bases: 7. The CDR3 loop spans 15 amino acids. CDR3 residues: CASRAGTSGYYEQYF. The CDR3 nucleotides are TGTGCCAGCAGAGCCGGGACTAGCGGTTACTACGAGCAGTACTTC.

This clone was counted between two and nine times. V is TRBV2 and J is TRBJ2-5, with D unclear. The CDR3 length is 13 residues. Trimming pared 8 bases from V and 6 bases from J, leaving 16 bases between. Germline V gene lookup returns CDR1 SNHLY and CDR2 FYNNEI. CDR3 sequence (DNA): TGTGCCAGCTCAAGGCTTCGACAACAGACCCAGTACTTC. Translated, it gives CASSRLRQQTQYF.

This clone came up a few times. Given a much more abundant clone one base away, this may be a read error. The chain carries TRBV5-4 and TRBJ2-7; tentatively, D is TRBD1 or TRBD2 (5 bases each). Trimming took off 3 bases at V and 3 bases at J, with 13 bases between the two ends. Germline V gene sequence: CDR1 SGHNT, CDR2 YYREEE (reference sequence). CDR3 size: 14 residues. DNA for the CDR3: TGTGCCAGCAGCTGGGGACCAAACTACTACGAGCAGTACTTC. This translates into CASSWGPNYYEQYF.

Only a few counts were recorded for this clone. This chain links TRBV7-3 with TRBJ2-3; tentatively, D is TRBD2 (5 bases). Per the germline V gene, CDR1 is SGHTA and CDR2 is FQGTGA. CDR3 length: 16 residues. Trimming took off 6 bases at V and 0 bases at J, with 16 bases between the two ends. The CDR3 nucleotides are TGTGCCAGCAGATCAACTAGTATGCATAGCACAGATACGCAGTATTTT. Protein sequence: CASRSTSMHSTDTQYF.

This clone was detected a few times. The chain is built from TRBV6-5 and TRBJ1-1, with TRBD1 as a possible D gene (6 bases). Germline V gene data show CDR1 as MNHEY and CDR2 as SVGAGI. V was shortened by 8 bases and J by 6 bases, with 16 bases between the two germline ends. CDR3 size: 13 residues. CDR3 protein: CASGRGLRAEAFF. The CDR3 DNA reads as TGTGCCAGCGGTAGGGGGTTGAGGGCTGAAGCTTTCTTT.

The chain links TRBV6-9 to TRBJ2-3, with D perhaps matching TRBD1 (6 bases). The CDR3 length is 13 residues. The V and J ends lost 5 bases and 1 base respectively, with 7 bases between them. Germline CDR1 reads MNHGY; CDR2 reads SVAAGI. CDR3 region: CASSRTGTDTQYF. The CDR3 DNA follows: TGTGCCAGCAGTCGGACAGGCACAGATACGCAGTATTTT.

This clone was counted between two and nine times. This chain connects TRBV7-2 to TRBJ2-5, with D perhaps assigned TRBD1 or TRBD2 (5 bases each). CDR1 and CDR2 from the germline V gene are SGHTA and FQGNSA. The CDR3 has 13 amino acids. Between the trimmed V and J ends, which lost 5 bases and 5 bases, there was a span of 12 bases. The CDR3 nucleotides are TGTGCCAGCAGCGGGGACCGGAAGGAGACCCAGTACTTC. Protein: CASSGDRKETQYF.

V is TRBV6-6 and J is TRBJ2-2; maybe TRBD1 (6 bases). The CDR3 is made up of 14 amino acids. V was pared by 5 bases and J by 4 bases, with 11 bases between. Germline CDR1 is MNHNY and CDR2 is SVGAGI (reference sequence). The CDR3 loop reads CASSRGTSTGELFF. The CDR3 DNA reads as TGTGCCAGCAGTCGTGGGACATCCACCGGGGAGCTGTTTTTT.

Regarding this clone: The junction and the germline gene differ at one end; a read error may be behind it. V gene TRBV7-2 combines with J gene TRBJ1-1; D perhaps matches TRBD1 (6 bases). Looked up from germline, CDR1 is SGHTA and CDR2 is FQGNSA. This CDR3 spans 15 amino acids. CDR3 loop: CASGLTKRGTTRAFF. CDR3 nucleotides: TGTGCCAGCGGCTTAACTAAAAGAGGGACAACGCGAGCTTTCTTT.

This clone was counted between two and nine times. The chain uses TRBV6-9 and TRBJ1-2, with TRBD1 identical over 8 bases. CDR1 MNHGY and CDR2 SVAAGI come from the germline V gene. V was clipped by 5 bases and J by 4 bases; unmatched bases: 6. The CDR3 contains 14 residues. The CDR3 DNA follows: TGTGCCAGCAGTAGCAATACAGGGGGCTATGGCTACACCTTC. This codes for CASSSNTGGYGYTF.

This clone ranks as medium-sized. This chain joins TRBV6-1 and TRBJ1-5; D unresolved. With 4 bases removed from V and 4 bases from J, the gap between germline ends came to 14 bases. The CDR3 sequence is 15 residues long. Germline V gives CDR1 MNHNS, CDR2 SASEGT. The CDR3, as DNA: TGTGCCAGCAGTGCTTGGGAATCGAGGAATCAGCCCCAGCATTTT. Its translation: CASSAWESRNQPQHF.

The J gene is TRBJ1-3, the V gene TRBV21-1. TRBV21-1 is a recognized pseudogene. The CDR3 contains 17 residues. CDR3 loop: CASSENVLQHARNTIYF. The CDR3, as DNA: TGTGCCAGCAGTGAGAATGTGCTACAACACGCACGAAACACCATATATTTT.

In its sample, this clone ranks as large. The V gene is TRBV4-2, the J gene TRBJ1-2; D is undetermined. CDR3 length: 16 residues. Trimming removed 0 bases from V and 4 bases from J, with 15 bases in between. Germline values: CDR1 LGHNA, CDR2 YNFKEQ. The CDR3 protein is CASSQDGRRGFYGYTF. CDR3 DNA: TGTGCCAGCAGCCAAGATGGAAGACGAGGCTTCTATGGCTACACCTTC.

The table lists this clone with a few counts. The rearrangement uses TRBV7-3 and TRBJ2-3; D is ambiguous. V gave up 1 base and J gave up 7 bases, with 9 bases separating them. Germline loops: CDR1 SGHTA, CDR2 FQGTGA. The CDR3 runs 13 residues. The CDR3 region has the DNA TGTGCCAGCAGCTTAAGCTTGTATCATACGCAGTATTTT. Translated, it gives CASSLSLYHTQYF.

This clone is judged large. J is TRBJ1-6 and V is TRBV6-5; maybe TRBD1 (6 bases). CDR3 length: 15 residues. CDR1 is MNHEY and CDR2 is SVGAGI in the germline V gene. Trimming stripped 6 bases from V and 7 bases from J, with 16 bases between. CDR3 amino acids: CASRQPQGFNSPLHF. DNA for the CDR3: TGTGCCAGCAGACAACCACAGGGATTCAATTCACCCCTCCACTTT.

This clone was seen a few times. The V gene is TRBV6-1, the J gene TRBJ2-1; tentatively, D is TRBD1 (5 bases). The CDR3 contains 13 residues. Germline values: CDR1 MNHNS, CDR2 SASEGT. Trimming took 0 bases from V and 11 from J, leaving 11 bases between them. As DNA, the CDR3 is TGTGCCAGCAGTGAAGCGCTAGGGGTGCAGCAGTTCTTC. Residues: CASSEALGVQQFF.

The sample holds a few counts of this clone. The chain recombines TRBV5-1 with TRBJ2-2; D might be TRBD1 (6 bases). Germline V gives CDR1 SGHRS, CDR2 YFSETQ. V dropped 3 bases and J dropped 0 bases, with 18 bases sitting between them. The CDR3 is made up of 18 amino acids. CDR3 DNA: TGCGCCAGCAGCTGGGGCCTAAGAACAGGGCCGAACACCGGGGAGCTGTTTTTT. This translates into CASSWGLRTGPNTGELFF.

A remark on this clone: One base away lies a much larger clone, so this may be a sequencing read error. V and J are TRBV10-3 and TRBJ2-2, with D possibly TRBD1 on 5 matching bases. The CDR3 length is 16 residues. Germline V CDR1 and CDR2: ENHRY, SYGVKD. Trimming cost V 2 bases and J 5 bases, with 15 bases left between them. CDR3 protein: CAISEASRVGTGELFF. The CDR3 coding sequence is TGTGCCATCAGTGAGGCTTCCAGGGTGGGGACCGGGGAGCTGTTTTTT.

The V and J genes are TRBV2 and TRBJ2-1; D gene ambiguous. The CDR3 is 13 amino acids. In germline, CDR1 is SNHLY, CDR2 FYNNEI. Trimming removed 4 bases at V and 7 bases at J, with 11 bases between. The CDR3 DNA is TGTGCCAGCAGTGCGATAGCTGCAAATGAGCAGTTCTTC. It specifies CASSAIAANEQFF. Filled out from reference TRBV2 and TRBJ2-1, the complete variable domain reads EPEVTQTPSHQVTQMGQEVILRCVPISNHLYFYWYRQILGQKVEFLVSFYNNEISEKSEIFDDQFSVERPDGSNFTLKIRSTKLEDSAMYFCASSAIAANEQFFGPGTRLTVL.

By share, this clone counts as medium-sized. The identical CDR3 is also encoded by other nucleotide sequences in the sample. This chain links TRBV2 with TRBJ1-6; perhaps TRBD1 as D (6 bases). The CDR3 extends over 14 amino acids. Trimming took 8 bases from V and 0 from J, leaving 8 bases between them. Germline values: CDR1 SNHLY, CDR2 FYNNEI. The CDR3 is CASRDNSYNSPLHF. The CDR3 DNA reads TGTGCCAGCCGGGACAACTCCTATAATTCACCCCTCCACTTT.